Listed here are 10 T cell receptor beta chains from one sample, sequenced in a study of patients and donors after allogeneic stem cell transplantation. TCRdb redid the calling of the RT-PCR reads with MiXCR, one entry per CDR3 protein. The sample comprises over 350,000 distinct CDR3 sequences, 16% of which are singletons, and less than 8.5% rests with the top ten. The sample was blood, either unsorted or a sorted T cell fraction (not recorded which). The source of these receptors is a human donor who was either an allogeneic HSCT recipient or a stem cell or donor lymphocyte infusion donor (not recorded which). It is not recorded whose cells these are; they may come from a transplant donor.

This clonotype was observed once. The V and J genes are TRBV27 and TRBJ2-2; D remains ambiguous. CDR1 and CDR2 from the germline V gene are MNHEY and SMNVEV (reference sequence). The CDR3 sequence is 13 residues long. V gave up 3 bases and J gave up 2 bases, with 4 bases separating them. CDR3 region: CASSFPNTGELFF. CDR3 coding DNA: TGTGCCAGCAGTTTCCCAAACACCGGGGAGCTGTTTTTT.

In this sample, this clonotype turned up a few times. The chain is built from TRBV9 and TRBJ2-5, with a tentative D call TRBD1 (5 bases). The CDR3 sequence is 15 residues long. Germline CDR1 and CDR2: SGDLS and YYNGEE. V was trimmed by 0 bases and J by 4 bases, leaving 13 bases between them. For the CDR3, the DNA is TGTGCCAGCAGCGTAGGAAGGGGCGGACGAGAGACCCAGTACTTC. Its translation: CASSVGRGGRETQYF.

The chain is built from TRBV7-9 and TRBJ2-1; D not resolved. Germline CDR1 and CDR2: SEHNR and FQNEAQ (reference sequence). The CDR3 has 15 amino acids. V gave up 5 bases and J gave up 7 bases, with 18 bases separating them. Here the CDR3 reads CASSPPDLKLNEQFF. The CDR3 nucleotides are TGTGCCAGCAGCCCACCCGATTTGAAGTTGAATGAGCAGTTCTTC.

This chain uses TRBV10-3 with TRBJ1-2; 8 bases match TRBD1. The CDR3 is 14 residues long. V gave up 3 bases and J gave up 6 bases; unmatched junction bases: 6. In germline, CDR1 is ENHRY, CDR2 SYGVKD. DNA for the CDR3: TGTGCCATCAGTGAAGCCCAGGGGGCGAATGGCTACACCTTC. Its protein product is CAISEAQGANGYTF.

The rearrangement uses TRBV29-1 and TRBJ2-3; D is possibly TRBD1 or TRBD2 (5 bases each). Germline CDR1 reads SQVTM; CDR2 reads ANQGSEA. Trimming left V 3 bases short and J 3 bases short, with 10 bases between. The CDR3 totals 13 residues. The CDR3 loop reads CSVERDPTDTQYF. CDR3 coding DNA: TGCAGCGTTGAGAGGGACCCGACAGATACGCAGTATTTT.

The chain recombines TRBV20-1 with TRBJ1-2; D might be TRBD1 (6 bases). The CDR3 is made up of 13 amino acids. Trimming took 2 bases from V and 0 from J, leaving 7 bases between them. Germline assignment: CDR1 DFQATT and CDR2 SNEGSKA (reference sequence). CDR3 sequence: CSARQGSNYGYTF. CDR3 sequence (DNA): TGCAGTGCTAGACAGGGGTCTAACTATGGCTACACCTTC.

This clonotype has only a few counts. The chain has TRBV7-3 and TRBJ2-2, with 12 positions matching TRBD1. V lost 1 base and J lost 4; bases outside the gene matches: 4. Germline V CDR1 and CDR2: SGHTA, FQGTGA. The CDR3 is 17 amino acids. This chain's CDR3 is CASSLRDRGRSTGELFF. The CDR3, as DNA: TGTGCCAGCAGCTTAAGGGACAGGGGGCGTTCCACCGGGGAGCTGTTTTTT.

This clonotype was observed a few times. CDR3 nucleotides: TGTGCCAGCAGCTTAGGACAGGGGGTGGTCAATAATGAGCAGTTCTTC. Translating it yields CASSLGQGVVNNEQFF. The chain carries TRBV7-6 and TRBJ2-1, with 9 positions matching TRBD1. The V gene's germline CDR1 is SGHVS and CDR2 FNYEAQ. This CDR3 has 16 residues. V gave up 1 base and J gave up 7 bases; unmatched junction bases: 8.

This rearrangement joins TRBV2 to TRBJ2-1; TRBD2 matches 13 bases. The CDR3 sequence is 16 residues long. The V gene end was trimmed by 6 bases and the J gene end by 10 bases; junction bases not matched to a gene: 12. CDR1 SNHLY and CDR2 FYNNEI come from the germline V gene. The CDR3 protein is CASRKGLAGEFGEQFF. In DNA form, the CDR3 reads TGTGCCAGCAGAAAAGGACTAGCGGGAGAATTTGGGGAGCAGTTCTTC.

There are a few counts of this clonotype. The DNA for the CDR3 is TGTGCCAGCAGTTTGAACAGACCTCAAGAGACCCAGTACTTC. Translated, it gives CASSLNRPQETQYF. This chain joins TRBV12-3 or TRBV12-4 and TRBJ2-5; D is unresolved. This CDR3 comprises 14 residues. Trimming took off 3 bases at V and 2 bases at J, with 10 bases between the two ends.